This T cell receptor (beta chain) is drawn from a study of T-cell reconstitution after alpha-beta-depleted transplantation in children. Study results and limitations: Approximately two months post-transplant, alpha-beta T cells reportedly originated from several hundred expanded graft clones.

This clonotype occurred many times. Its antigen is as yet unknown. This CDR3 comprises 17 residues. V gave up 2 bases and J gave up 4 bases, with 15 bases separating them. Unique molecular identifiers were incorporated into the prepared TCRbeta library. From the PCR reads, TCRdb called clonotypes with MiXCR, one entry per CDR3 protein. The sample yields 220,000 or so distinct CDR3 sequences, around 8% seen once. The input for sequencing was PBMCs, mostly from graft donor cells, taken 180 days after TCRalphabeta/CD19-depleted stem cell transplant. The chain employs TRBV12-3 or TRBV12-4 and TRBJ2-6; D unclear. This sequence originates from a male patient between 5 and 17 years old who had a stem cell transplant for acute lymphoblastic leukemia, so the T cells may come from the graft donor. CDR3 sequence: CASSLIRLDRGANVLTF. The CDR3, as DNA: TGTGCCAGCAGTTTAATTCGCCTCGATAGGGGGGCCAACGTCCTGACTTTC.